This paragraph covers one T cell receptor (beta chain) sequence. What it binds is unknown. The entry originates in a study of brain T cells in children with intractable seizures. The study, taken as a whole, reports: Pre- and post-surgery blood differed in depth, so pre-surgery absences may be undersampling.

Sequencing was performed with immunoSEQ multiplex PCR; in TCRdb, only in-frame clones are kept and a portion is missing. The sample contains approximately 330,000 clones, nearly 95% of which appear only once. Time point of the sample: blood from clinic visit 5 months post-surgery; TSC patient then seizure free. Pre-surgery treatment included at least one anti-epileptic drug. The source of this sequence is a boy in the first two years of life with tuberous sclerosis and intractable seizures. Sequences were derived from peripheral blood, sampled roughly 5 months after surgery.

The DNA for the CDR3 is TGTGCCACCAGTGCCCTTGAGGTGGCCTCGAACACCGGGGAGCTGTTTTTT. Amino acids: CATSALEVASNTGELFF. This rearrangement joins TRBV24-1 to TRBJ2-2; D gene ambiguous. From germline, CDR1 is KGHDR and CDR2 SFDVKD. Trimming cost V 5 bases and J 0 bases, with 15 bases left between them. The CDR3 has 17 residues.